The T cell receptor beta chain described here comes from a study of T cells in Graves' hyperthyroidism and ophthalmopathy. Notes on the study in general: Within blood appeared most thyroid clonotypes that had expanded above 0.001.

Diagnosis of hyperthyroidism was new in patients aged 18 to 65, and its duration was under 2 months. Thyroid ultrasound, orbital computed tomography, clinical symptoms, and serum thyroxine and TRAb underpinned diagnoses. J was trimmed by 3 bases and V by 0 bases; bases with no gene match: 7. Germline values: CDR1 SGHTS, CDR2 YDEGEE. This CDR3 has 19 residues. The source material, RNA transcripts, was used to amplify TCR beta CDR3 regions. First-round RT-PCR with HTBI primers amplified the TCR CDR3 region. In TCRdb, the multiplex PCR reads were re-called with MiXCR into one record per CDR3 protein. The data contain about 200,000 distinct CDR3 sequences, roughly a sixth of them singletons. This clonotype appeared many times. What it binds is unknown.

The sequence was collected from a woman aged 45-65 years with Graves' hyperthyroidism. The rearrangement joins TRBV5-8 to TRBJ2-1; 15 bases line up with TRBD2. Sequenced sample: blood. In DNA, the CDR3 is TGTGCCAGCAGCTTGGCCAGGACTAGCGGGAGGGCCATCTACAATGAGCAGTTCTTC. Its translation is CASSLARTSGRAIYNEQFF. Complete variable domain (other parts from reference TRBV5-8 and TRBJ2-1): EAGVTQSPTHLIKTRGQQATLRCSPISGHTSVYWYQQALGLGLQFLLWYDEGEERNRGNFPPRFSGRQFPNYSSELNVNALELEDSALYLCASSLARTSGRAIYNEQFFGPGTRLTVL.